This TCR beta chain is drawn from a study of T cell responses to AZD1222 COVID-19 vaccine. Trimming stripped 4 bases from V and 1 base from J, with 11 bases between. Germline values: CDR1 SGDLS, CDR2 YYNGEE. The CDR3 totals 14 residues. General observations from the study: Sampling captured repertoires only after the peak T cell response. Donors, mostly white British, included more females; clonal diversity was possibly underestimated.

Profiled with immunoSEQ multiplex PCR; TCRdb holds only in-frame clones, not every one. The listing contains around 150,000 clones. Concerning this clone itself: The antigen is unknown.

This TCR came from an adult in good health. Input material: peripheral blood. The J gene is TRBJ1-1, the V gene TRBV9; TRBD1 is a possible D gene (5 bases). CDR3 sequence (DNA): TGTGCCAGCAGCCCCGGGACGGCGAACACTGAAGCTTTCTTT. Translation gives CASSPGTANTEAFF. Full variable domain (outside the CDR3, taken from reference TRBV9 and TRBJ1-1): DSGVTQTPKHLITATGQRVTLRCSPRSGDLSVYWYQQSLDQGLQFLIQYYNGEERAKGNILERFSAQQFPDLHSELNLSSLELGDSALYFCASSPGTANTEAFFGQGTRLTVV.